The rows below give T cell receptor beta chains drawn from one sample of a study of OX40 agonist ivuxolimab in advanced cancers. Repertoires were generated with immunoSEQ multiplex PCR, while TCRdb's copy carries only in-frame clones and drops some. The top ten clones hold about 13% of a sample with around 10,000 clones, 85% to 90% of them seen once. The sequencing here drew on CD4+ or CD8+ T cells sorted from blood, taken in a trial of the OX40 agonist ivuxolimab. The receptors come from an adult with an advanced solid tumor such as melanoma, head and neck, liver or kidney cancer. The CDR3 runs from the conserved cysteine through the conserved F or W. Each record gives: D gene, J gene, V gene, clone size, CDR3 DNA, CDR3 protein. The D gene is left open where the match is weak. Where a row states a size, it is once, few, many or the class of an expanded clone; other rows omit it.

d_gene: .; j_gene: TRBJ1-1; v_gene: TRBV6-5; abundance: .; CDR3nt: TGTGCCAGCAGTTACCGCGGGGGCACGAACACTGAAGCTTTCTTT; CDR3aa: CASSYRGGTNTEAFF
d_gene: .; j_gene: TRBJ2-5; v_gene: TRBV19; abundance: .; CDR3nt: TGTGCCAGTAGCCGGACGCGGCAAGAGACCCAGTACTTC; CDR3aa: CASSRTRQETQYF
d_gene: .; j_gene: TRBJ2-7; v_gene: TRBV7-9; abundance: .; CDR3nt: TGTGCCAGCAGCTTAGCGGGGGCCTACGAGCAGTACTTC; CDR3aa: CASSLAGAYEQYF
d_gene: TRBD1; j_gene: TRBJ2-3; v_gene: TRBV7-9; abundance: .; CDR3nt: TGTGCCAGCAGCGGGACAGGTCCCCCCACATATGATACGCAGTATTTT; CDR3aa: CASSGTGPPTYDTQYF
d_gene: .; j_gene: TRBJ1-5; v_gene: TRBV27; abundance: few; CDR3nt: TGTGCCAGCGCCGGGGCTAGCAATCAGCCCCAGCATTTT; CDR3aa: CASAGASNQPQHF
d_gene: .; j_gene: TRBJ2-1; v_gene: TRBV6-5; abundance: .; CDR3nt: TGTGCCAGCAGTTCCAACCTCGGTGGGGATGAGCAGTTCTTC; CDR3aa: CASSSNLGGDEQFF
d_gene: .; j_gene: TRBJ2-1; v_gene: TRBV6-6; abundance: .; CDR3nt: TGTGCCAGCAGTTACTCGGATCCCATCTCCAATGAGCAGTTCTTC; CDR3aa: CASSYSDPISNEQFF
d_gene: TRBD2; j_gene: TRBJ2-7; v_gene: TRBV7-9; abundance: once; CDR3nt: TGTGCCAGCACGATCACTAGCGGGGGACCCTACGAGCAGTACTTC; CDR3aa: CASTITSGGPYEQYF
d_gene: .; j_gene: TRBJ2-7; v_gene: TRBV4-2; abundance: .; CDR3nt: TGTGCCAGCAGCTTGGAAGGGGTTGGCTACGAGCAGTACTTC; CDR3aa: CASSLEGVGYEQYF
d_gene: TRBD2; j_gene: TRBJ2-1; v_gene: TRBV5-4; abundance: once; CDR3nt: TGTGCCAGCAGCTTGTGGAATATCGGGGGGTCCTACAATGAGCAGTTCTTC; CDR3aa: CASSLWNIGGSYNEQFF
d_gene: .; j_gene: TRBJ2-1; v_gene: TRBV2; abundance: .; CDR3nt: TGTGCCAGCGCCTACAATGAGCAGTTCTTC; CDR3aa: CASAYNEQFF